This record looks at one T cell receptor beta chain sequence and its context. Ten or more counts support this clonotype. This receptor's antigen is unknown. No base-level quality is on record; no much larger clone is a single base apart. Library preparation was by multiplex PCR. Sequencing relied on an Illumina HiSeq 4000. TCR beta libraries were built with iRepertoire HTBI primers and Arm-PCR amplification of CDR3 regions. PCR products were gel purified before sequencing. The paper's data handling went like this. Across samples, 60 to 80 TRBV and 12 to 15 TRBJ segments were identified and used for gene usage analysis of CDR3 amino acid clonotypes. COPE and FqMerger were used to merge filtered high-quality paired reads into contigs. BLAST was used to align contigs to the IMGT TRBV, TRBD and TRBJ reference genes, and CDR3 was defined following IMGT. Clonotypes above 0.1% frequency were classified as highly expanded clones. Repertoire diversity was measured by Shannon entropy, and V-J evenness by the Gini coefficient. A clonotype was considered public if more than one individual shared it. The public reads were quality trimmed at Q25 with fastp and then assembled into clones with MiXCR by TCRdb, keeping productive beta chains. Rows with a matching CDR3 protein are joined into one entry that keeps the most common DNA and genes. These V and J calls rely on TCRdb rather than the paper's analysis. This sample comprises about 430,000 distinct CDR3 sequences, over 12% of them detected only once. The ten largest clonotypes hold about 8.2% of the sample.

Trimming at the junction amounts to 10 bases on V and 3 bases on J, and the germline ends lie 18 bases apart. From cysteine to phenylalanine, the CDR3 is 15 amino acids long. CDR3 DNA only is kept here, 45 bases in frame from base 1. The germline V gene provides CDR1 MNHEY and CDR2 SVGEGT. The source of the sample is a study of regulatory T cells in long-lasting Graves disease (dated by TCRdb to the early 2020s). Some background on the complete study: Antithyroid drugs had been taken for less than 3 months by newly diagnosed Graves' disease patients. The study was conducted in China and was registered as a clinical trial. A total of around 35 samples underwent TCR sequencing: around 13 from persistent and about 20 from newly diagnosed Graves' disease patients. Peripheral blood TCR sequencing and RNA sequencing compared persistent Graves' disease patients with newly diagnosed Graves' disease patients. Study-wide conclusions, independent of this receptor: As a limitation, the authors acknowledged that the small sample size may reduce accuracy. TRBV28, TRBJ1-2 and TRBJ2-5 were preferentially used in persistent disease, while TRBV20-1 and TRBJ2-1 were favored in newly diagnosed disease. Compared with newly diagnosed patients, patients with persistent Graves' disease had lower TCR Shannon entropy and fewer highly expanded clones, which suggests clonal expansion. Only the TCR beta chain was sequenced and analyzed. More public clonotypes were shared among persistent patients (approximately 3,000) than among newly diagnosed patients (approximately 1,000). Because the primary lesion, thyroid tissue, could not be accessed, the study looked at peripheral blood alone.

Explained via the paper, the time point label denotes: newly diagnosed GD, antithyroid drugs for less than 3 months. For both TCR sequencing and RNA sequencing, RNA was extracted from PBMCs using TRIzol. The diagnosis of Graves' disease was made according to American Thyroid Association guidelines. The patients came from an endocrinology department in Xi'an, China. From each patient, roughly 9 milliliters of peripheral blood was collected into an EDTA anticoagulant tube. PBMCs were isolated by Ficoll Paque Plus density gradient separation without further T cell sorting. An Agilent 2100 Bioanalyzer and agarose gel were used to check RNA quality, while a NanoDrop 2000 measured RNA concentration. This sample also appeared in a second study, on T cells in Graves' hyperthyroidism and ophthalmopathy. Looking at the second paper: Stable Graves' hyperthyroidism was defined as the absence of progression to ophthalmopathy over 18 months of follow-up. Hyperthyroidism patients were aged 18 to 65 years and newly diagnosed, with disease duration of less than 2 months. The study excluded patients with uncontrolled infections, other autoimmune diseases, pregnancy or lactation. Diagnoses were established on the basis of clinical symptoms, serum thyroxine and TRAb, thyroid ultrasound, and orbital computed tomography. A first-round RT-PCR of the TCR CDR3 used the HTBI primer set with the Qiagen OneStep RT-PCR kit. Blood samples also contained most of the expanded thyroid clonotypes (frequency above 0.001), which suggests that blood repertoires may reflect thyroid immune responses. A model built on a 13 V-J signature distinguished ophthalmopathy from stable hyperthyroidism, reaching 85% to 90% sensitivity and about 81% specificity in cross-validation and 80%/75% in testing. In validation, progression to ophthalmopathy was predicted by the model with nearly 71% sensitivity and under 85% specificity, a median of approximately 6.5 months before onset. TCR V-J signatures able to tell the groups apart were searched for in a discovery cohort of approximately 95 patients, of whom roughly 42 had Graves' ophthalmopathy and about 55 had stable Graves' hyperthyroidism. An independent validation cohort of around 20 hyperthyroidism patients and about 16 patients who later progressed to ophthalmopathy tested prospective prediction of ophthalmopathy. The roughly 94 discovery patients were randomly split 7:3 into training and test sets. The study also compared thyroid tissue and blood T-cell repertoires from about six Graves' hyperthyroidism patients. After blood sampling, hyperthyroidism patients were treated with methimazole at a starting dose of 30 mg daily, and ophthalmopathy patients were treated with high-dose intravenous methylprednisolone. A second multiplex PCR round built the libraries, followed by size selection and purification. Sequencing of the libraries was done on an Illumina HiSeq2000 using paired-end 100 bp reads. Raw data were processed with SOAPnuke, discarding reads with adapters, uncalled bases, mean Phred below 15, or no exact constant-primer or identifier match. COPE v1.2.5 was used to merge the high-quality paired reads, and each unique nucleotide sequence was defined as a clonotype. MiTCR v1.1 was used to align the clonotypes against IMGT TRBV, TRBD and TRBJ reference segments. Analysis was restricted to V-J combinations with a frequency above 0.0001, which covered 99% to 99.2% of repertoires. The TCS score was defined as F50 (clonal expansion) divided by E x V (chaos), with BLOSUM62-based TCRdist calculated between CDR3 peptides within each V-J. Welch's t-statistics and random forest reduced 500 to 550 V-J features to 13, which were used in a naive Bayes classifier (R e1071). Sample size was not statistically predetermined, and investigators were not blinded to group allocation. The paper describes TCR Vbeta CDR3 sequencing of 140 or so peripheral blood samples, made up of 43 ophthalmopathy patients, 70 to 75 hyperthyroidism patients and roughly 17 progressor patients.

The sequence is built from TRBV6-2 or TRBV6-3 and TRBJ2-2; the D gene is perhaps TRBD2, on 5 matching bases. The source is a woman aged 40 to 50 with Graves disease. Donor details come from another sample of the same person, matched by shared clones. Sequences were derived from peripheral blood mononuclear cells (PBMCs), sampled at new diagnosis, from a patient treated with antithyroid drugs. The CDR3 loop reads CATDARGTHTGELFF. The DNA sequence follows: TGTGCCACCGACGCCCGGGGTACGCACACCGGGGAGCTGTTTTTT.